There are a few counts of the clone carrying this TCR beta chain. Roughly 10 milliliters was the volume of peripheral blood drawn from each donor. The study isolated at least 7 million PBMCs from each sample. The entry originates in a study of blood T cells in healthy people across ages. Study context: Using template switching, researchers captured about one barcoded beta molecule for each two T cells.

Through a sample-barcoded 5' primer and a J-beta primer mix, a second PCR was run for about 6 to 12 cycles. One entry per CDR3 protein results from TCRdb running MiXCR on the 5' RACE reads. The sample shows about 1.5 million distinct CDR3 sequences, 40% to 45% of them seen only once. The sample consisted of blood. The origin of this receptor is a woman between 18 and 30 years old in good health.

CDR3 amino acids: CATSRDRDLTDTQYF. CDR3 nucleotides: TGTGCCACCAGCAGAGATAGGGACCTCACAGATACGCAGTATTTT. The chain combines TRBV15 with TRBJ2-3, with D perhaps matching TRBD1 or TRBD2 (5 bases each). The CDR3 runs 15 residues. Trimming removed 0 bases at V and 2 bases at J, with 9 bases between. CDR1 and CDR2 (germline): LNHNV, YYDKDF (reference sequence).